The T cell receptor beta chain under discussion was sequenced for a study of T cells in Graves' hyperthyroidism and ophthalmopathy. A word on this clonotype: This could be a read error, since a much larger clone is one nucleotide away.

The CDR3 has 13 amino acids. The V and J ends lost 9 bases and 3 bases respectively, with 13 bases between them. Germline V CDR1 and CDR2: SNHLY, FYNNEI. Amplification targeted TCR beta CDR3 regions from RNA transcripts. The study used the HTBI primer set for a first-round RT-PCR of the TCR CDR3. One entry per CDR3 protein, called by TCRdb with MiXCR from the multiplex PCR reads. The table records under 600,000 distinct CDR3 sequences, about a sixth of them present only once. The origin of this receptor is a middle-aged woman with Graves' ophthalmopathy. The sample was blood. V and J are TRBV2 and TRBJ2-3; possibly TRBD1 for D (6 bases). CDR3 bases: TGTGCCAGAGCCAGGGGAGAGACAGATACGCAGTATTTT. Its translation: CARARGETDTQYF.